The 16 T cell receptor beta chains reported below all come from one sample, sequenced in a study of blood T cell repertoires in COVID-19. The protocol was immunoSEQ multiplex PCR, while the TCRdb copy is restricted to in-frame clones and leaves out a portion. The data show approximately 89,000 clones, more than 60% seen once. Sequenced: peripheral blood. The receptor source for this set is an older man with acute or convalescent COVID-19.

In DNA form, the CDR3 reads TGTGCCACCAGCAGAGAGCTGGAGAGTTACGAGCAGTACTTC. It codes for CATSRELESYEQYF. V gene TRBV15 combines with J gene TRBJ2-7; D is unclear. The CDR3 runs to 14 residues. Between the trimmed V and J ends, which lost 0 bases and 4 bases, there was a span of 10 bases. Germline assignment: CDR1 LNHNV and CDR2 YYDKDF (reference sequence).

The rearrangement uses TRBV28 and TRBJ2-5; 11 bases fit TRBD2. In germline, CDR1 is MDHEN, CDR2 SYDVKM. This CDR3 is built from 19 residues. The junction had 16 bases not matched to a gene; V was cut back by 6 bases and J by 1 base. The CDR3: CASSPTPGLAAPTQETQYF. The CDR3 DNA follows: TGTGCCAGCAGCCCCACCCCGGGACTAGCGGCCCCTACCCAAGAGACCCAGTACTTC.

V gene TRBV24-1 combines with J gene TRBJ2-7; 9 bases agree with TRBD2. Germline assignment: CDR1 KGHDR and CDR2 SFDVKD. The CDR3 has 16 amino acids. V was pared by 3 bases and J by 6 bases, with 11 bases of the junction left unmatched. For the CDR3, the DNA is TGTGCCACCAGTGATGGGAGCGGGAGGTCCTTGATCGAGCAGTACTTC. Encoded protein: CATSDGSGRSLIEQYF.

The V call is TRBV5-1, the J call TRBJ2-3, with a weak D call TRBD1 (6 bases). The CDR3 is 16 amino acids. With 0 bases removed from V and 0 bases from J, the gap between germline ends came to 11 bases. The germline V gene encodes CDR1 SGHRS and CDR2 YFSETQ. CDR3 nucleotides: TGCGCCAGCAGCTTGGGACAGGTCACTAGCACAGATACGCAGTATTTT. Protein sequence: CASSLGQVTSTDTQYF.

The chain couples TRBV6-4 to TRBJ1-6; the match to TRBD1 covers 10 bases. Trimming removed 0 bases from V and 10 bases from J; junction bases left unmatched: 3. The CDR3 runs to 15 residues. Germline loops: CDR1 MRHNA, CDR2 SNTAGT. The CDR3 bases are TGTGCCAGCAGTGACTCGACAGGGGGCCAGTCACCCCTCCACTTT. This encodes CASSDSTGGQSPLHF.

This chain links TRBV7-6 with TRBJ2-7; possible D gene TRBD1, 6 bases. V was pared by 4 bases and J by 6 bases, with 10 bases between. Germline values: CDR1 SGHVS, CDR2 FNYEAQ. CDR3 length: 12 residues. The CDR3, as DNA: TGTGCCAGCAGCTCGGGCAGGGGCGAGCAGTACTTC. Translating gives CASSSGRGEQYF. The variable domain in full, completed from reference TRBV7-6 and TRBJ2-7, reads GAGVSQSPRYKVTKRGQDVALRCDPISGHVSLYWYRQALGQGPEFLTYFNYEAQQDKSGLPNDRFSAERPEGSISTLTIQRTEQRDSAMYRCASSSGRGEQYFGPGTRLTVT.

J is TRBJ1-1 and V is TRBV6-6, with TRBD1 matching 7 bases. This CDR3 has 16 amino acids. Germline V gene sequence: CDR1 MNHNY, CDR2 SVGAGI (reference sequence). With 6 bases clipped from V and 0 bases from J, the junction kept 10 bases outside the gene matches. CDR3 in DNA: TGTGCCAGCAGCCTGGACAGGCAGAGCATGAACACTGAAGCTTTCTTT. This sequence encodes CASSLDRQSMNTEAFF.

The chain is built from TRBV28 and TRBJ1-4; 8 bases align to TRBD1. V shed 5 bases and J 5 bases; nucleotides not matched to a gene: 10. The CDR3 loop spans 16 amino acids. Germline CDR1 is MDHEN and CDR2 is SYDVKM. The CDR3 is CASSLARQGLNEKLFF. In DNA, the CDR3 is TGTGCCAGCAGTCTGGCTCGACAGGGGCTAAATGAAAAACTGTTTTTT. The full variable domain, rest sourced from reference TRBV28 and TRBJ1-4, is DVKVTQSSRYLVKRTGEKVFLECVQDMDHENMFWYRQDPGLGLRLIYFSYDVKMKEKGDIPEGYSVSREKKERFSLILESASTNQTSMYLCASSLARQGLNEKLFFGSGTQLSVL.

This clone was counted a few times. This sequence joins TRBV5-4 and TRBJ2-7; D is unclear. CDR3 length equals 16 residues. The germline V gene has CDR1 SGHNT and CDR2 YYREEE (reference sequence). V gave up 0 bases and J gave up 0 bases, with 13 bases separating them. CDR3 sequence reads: CASSLGGAGLSYEQYF. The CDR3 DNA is TGTGCCAGCAGCTTGGGAGGTGCCGGTCTCTCCTACGAGCAGTACTTC.

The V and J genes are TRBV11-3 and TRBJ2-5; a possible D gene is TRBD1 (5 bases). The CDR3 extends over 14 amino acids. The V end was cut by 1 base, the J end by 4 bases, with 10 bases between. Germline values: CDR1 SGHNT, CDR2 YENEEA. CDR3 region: CASSLGWTSETQYF. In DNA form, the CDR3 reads TGTGCCAGCAGCTTAGGGTGGACATCAGAGACCCAGTACTTC.

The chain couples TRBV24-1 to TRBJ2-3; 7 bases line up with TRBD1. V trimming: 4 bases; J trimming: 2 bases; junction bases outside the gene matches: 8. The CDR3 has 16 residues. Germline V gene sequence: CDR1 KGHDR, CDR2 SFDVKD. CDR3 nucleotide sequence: TGTGCCACCAGTGACGTAGGGACAGTCAACACAGATACGCAGTATTTT. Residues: CATSDVGTVNTDTQYF.

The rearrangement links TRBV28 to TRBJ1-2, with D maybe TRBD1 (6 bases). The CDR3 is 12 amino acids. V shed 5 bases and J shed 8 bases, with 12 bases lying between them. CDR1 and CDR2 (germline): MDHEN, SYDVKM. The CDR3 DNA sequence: TGTGCCAGCAGTCGGGGGGCGCAAGGCTACACCTTC. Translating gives CASSRGAQGYTF.

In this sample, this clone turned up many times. CDR3 nucleotides: TGTGCCAGCGAGACAGGCTCCTACGAGCAGTACTTC. Its translation is CASETGSYEQYF. The chain carries TRBV2 and TRBJ2-7, with D perhaps matching TRBD1 (6 bases). Looked up from germline, CDR1 is SNHLY and CDR2 is FYNNEI. The CDR3 loop spans 12 amino acids. V was trimmed by 8 bases and J by 0 bases, leaving 8 bases between them.

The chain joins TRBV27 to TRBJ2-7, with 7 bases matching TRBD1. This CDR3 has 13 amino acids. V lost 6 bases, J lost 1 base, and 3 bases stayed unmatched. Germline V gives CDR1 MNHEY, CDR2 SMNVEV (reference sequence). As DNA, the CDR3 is TGTGCCAGCAGACAACAGGGGTCCTACGAGCAGTACTTC. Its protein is CASRQQGSYEQYF.

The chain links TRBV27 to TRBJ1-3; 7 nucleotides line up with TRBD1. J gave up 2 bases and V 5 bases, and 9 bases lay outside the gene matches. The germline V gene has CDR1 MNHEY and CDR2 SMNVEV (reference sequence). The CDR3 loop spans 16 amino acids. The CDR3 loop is CASSTRQGSAGNTIYF. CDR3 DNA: TGTGCCAGCAGTACACGACAGGGATCGGCTGGAAACACCATATATTTT.

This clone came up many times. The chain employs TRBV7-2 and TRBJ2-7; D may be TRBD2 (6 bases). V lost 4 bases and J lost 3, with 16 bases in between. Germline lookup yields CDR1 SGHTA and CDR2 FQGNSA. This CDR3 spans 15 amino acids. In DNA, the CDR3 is TGTGCCAGCAGCTCTCAGGGAGGCTCCGGCTACGAGCAGTACTTC. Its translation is CASSSQGGSGYEQYF.